This entry lists 12 T cell receptor beta chains sequenced from one sample in a study of T cells in localized non-small cell lung cancer. Clones were sequenced by immunoSEQ multiplex PCR, and TCRdb holds only the in-frame ones, with some missing. The sample gives some 29,000 clones, around 90% of which show up once; about 3% is in the top ten. The input for sequencing was peripheral blood, taken before any cancer treatment. The receptors here all came from a woman aged 18 to 49 with stage I lung adenocarcinoma.

The chain carries TRBV5-3 and TRBJ1-3, with 8 bases that match TRBD1. TRBV5-3 is recorded as an ORF, its role being uncertain. Trimming at V came to 4 bases and at J to 0 bases, leaving 6 bases not matched to a gene. The CDR3 has 16 amino acids. DNA for the CDR3: TGTGCCAGAAGCCTAAGGACAGGGAGCTCTGGAAACACCATATATTTT. It encodes CARSLRTGSSGNTIYF.

The count of this clone is one. The chain employs TRBV9 and TRBJ2-7; perhaps TRBD2 as D (5 bases). This CDR3 contains 14 residues. Germline V gene lookup returns CDR1 SGDLS and CDR2 YYNGEE. Trimming removed 0 bases at V and 0 bases at J, with 7 bases between. This CDR3 is CASSVGGDSYEQYF. The DNA of the CDR3 is TGTGCCAGCAGCGTAGGGGGAGACTCCTACGAGCAGTACTTC.

The gene calls are TRBV6-5 and TRBJ2-5; D gene unclear. This CDR3 comprises 14 residues. Germline V CDR1 and CDR2: MNHEY, SVGAGI. Trimming removed 6 bases from V and 4 bases from J, with 15 bases in between. CDR3 region: CASRSPFGPETQYF. The DNA of the CDR3 is TGTGCCAGCAGATCGCCGTTTGGTCCAGAGACCCAGTACTTC.

The chain combines TRBV6-4 with TRBJ2-3; 13 nucleotides match TRBD2. Losses at the gene ends were 4 bases for V and 3 bases for J; bases not matched to a gene: 4. CDR1 is MRHNA and CDR2 is SNTAGT in the germline V gene. The length of the CDR3 is 16 residues. CDR3 coding DNA: TGTGCCAGCAGTGTTGGGGGACTAGCGGGGACAGATACGCAGTATTTT. Translating gives CASSVGGLAGTDTQYF.

V gene TRBV11-3 combines with J gene TRBJ2-7; 14 positions agree with TRBD2. Germline loops: CDR1 SGHNT, CDR2 YENEEA. V lost 5 bases to trimming and J lost 2 bases; unmatched junction nucleotides: 2. The CDR3 spans 15 residues. The CDR3 here is CASSRLAGGTYEQYF. The DNA for the CDR3 is TGTGCCAGCAGCCGACTAGCGGGAGGGACCTACGAGCAGTACTTC.

The chain couples TRBV30 to TRBJ1-5; TRBD1 agrees at 9 bases. The CDR3 totals 14 residues. The V gene end was trimmed by 5 bases and the J gene end by 4 bases; junction bases not matched to a gene: 6. From germline, CDR1 is GTSNPN and CDR2 SVGIG (reference sequence). CDR3 in amino acids: CAWQQGAVNQPQHF. CDR3 in DNA: TGTGCCTGGCAACAGGGGGCGGTTAATCAGCCCCAGCATTTT.

CDR3 in DNA: TGTGCCAGCCACCCGGTGACTTTTGGTAACACTGAAGCTTTCTTT. Protein: CASHPVTFGNTEAFF. V usage is TRBV6-5 and J usage is TRBJ1-1; D call uncertain. CDR3 length: 15 amino acids. Per germline, CDR1 MNHEY and CDR2 SVGAGI. Trimming pared 8 bases from V and 2 bases from J, leaving 18 bases between.

The V call is TRBV28, the J call TRBJ2-2; a weak D match, TRBD1 (6 bases). V gave up 6 bases and J gave up 5 bases, with 19 bases separating them. This CDR3 comprises 16 residues. Looked up from germline, CDR1 is MDHEN and CDR2 is SYDVKM. CDR3 loop: CASSRSGHPLTGELFF. The CDR3 bases are TGTGCCAGCAGCCGCTCGGGACACCCGTTGACCGGGGAGCTGTTTTTT.

This clone was observed once. This chain joins TRBV6-4 and TRBJ2-1; 12 bases align to TRBD1. The CDR3 has 16 residues. With 6 bases clipped from V and 4 bases from J, the junction kept 7 bases outside the gene matches. Germline V gene data show CDR1 as MRHNA and CDR2 as SNTAGT. The DNA of the CDR3 is TGTGCCAGCAGCGCCGGGACAGGGGGCTATTACAATGAGCAGTTCTTC. Translating it yields CASSAGTGGYYNEQFF.

CDR3 protein: CASSPSRGEGYEQYF. CDR3 DNA sequence: TGTGCCAGCTCACCATCACGGGGCGAGGGCTACGAGCAGTACTTC. The rearrangement links TRBV18 to TRBJ2-7, with D perhaps TRBD1 or TRBD2 (5 bases each). The CDR3 contains 15 residues. V lost 2 bases and J lost 3, with 14 bases in between. Per the germline V gene, CDR1 is KGHSH and CDR2 is LQKENI. Combining the CDR3 with reference TRBV18 and TRBJ2-7 gives the whole variable domain NAGVMQNPRHLVRRRGQEARLRCSPMKGHSHVYWYRQLPEEGLKFMVYLQKENIIDESGMPKERFSAEFPKEGPSILRIQQVVRGDSAAYFCASSPSRGEGYEQYFGPGTRLTVT.

This chain joins TRBV7-2 and TRBJ2-3, with 7 bases matching TRBD2. Germline CDR1 reads SGHTA; CDR2 reads FQGNSA. The J segment lost 5 bases and the V segment lost 2 bases, leaving 10 bases of the junction unmatched. CDR3 size: 16 residues. The CDR3 protein is CASSLRGGSNVDTQYF. CDR3 bases: TGTGCCAGCAGCTTACGGGGCGGGAGCAATGTAGATACGCAGTATTTT.

Written as DNA, the CDR3 is TGCGCCAGCAGCTTATCTTCCGGCGGCTCCTACGAGCAGTACTTC. This gives the protein CASSLSSGGSYEQYF. V is TRBV5-1 and J is TRBJ2-7; D call uncertain. The V gene's germline CDR1 is SGHRS and CDR2 YFSETQ. CDR3 size: 15 residues. Trimming cost V 2 bases and J 0 bases, with 12 bases left between them.